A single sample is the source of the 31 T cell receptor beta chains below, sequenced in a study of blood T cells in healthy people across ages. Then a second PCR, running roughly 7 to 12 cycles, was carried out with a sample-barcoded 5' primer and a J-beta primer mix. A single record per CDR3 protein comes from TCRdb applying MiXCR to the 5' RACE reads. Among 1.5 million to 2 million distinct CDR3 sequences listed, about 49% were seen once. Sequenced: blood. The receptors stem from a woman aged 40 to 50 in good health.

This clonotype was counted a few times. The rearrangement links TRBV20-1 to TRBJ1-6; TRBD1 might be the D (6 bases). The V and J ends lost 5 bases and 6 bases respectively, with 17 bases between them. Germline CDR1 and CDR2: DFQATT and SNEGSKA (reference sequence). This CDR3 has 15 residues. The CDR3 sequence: CSAPEQGARNSPLHF. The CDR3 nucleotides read TGCAGTGCTCCCGAACAGGGCGCACGTAATTCACCCCTCCACTTT.

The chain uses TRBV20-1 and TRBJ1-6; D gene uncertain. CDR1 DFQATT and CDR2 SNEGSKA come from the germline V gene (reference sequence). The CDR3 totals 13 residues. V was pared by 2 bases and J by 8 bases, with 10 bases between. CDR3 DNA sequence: TGCAGTGCTAGACACGTTTTGGATTCACCCCTCCACTTT. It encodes CSARHVLDSPLHF.

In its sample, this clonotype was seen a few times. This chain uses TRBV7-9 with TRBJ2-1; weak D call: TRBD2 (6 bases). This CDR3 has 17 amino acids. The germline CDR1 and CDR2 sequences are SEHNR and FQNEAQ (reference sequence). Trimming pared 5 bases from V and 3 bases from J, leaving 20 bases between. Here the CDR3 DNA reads TGTGCCAGCAGCGGATTAGTCGGGGGTAAGGGCTACAATGAGCAGTTCTTC. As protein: CASSGLVGGKGYNEQFF.

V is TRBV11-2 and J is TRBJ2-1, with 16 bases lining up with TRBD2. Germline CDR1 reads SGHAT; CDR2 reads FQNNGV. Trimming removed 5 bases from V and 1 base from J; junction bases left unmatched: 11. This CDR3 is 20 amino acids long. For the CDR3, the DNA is TGTGCCAGCAGCGCCAGGCTCGGGACTAGCGGGGGGGCATCCTACAATGAGCAGTTCTTC. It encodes CASSARLGTSGGASYNEQFF.

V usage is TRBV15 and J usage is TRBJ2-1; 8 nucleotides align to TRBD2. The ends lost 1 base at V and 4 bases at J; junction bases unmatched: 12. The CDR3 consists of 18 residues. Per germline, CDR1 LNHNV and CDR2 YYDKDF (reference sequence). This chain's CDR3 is CATSRGFVPGGSYNEQFF. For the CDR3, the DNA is TGTGCCACCAGCAGAGGGTTTGTCCCGGGGGGGTCTTACAATGAGCAGTTCTTC.

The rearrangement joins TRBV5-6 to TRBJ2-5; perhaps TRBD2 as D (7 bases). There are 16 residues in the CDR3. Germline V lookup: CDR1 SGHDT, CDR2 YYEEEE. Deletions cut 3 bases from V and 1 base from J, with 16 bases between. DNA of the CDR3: TGTGCCAGCAGCTCCTCACGGCGGGGGCCCCAAGAGACCCAGTACTTC. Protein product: CASSSSRRGPQETQYF. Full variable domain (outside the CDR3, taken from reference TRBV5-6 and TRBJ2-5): DAGVTQSPTHLIKTRGQQVTLRCSPKSGHDTVSWYQQALGQGPQFIFQYYEEEERQRGNFPDRFSGHQFPNYSSELNVNALLLGDSALYLCASSSSRRGPQETQYFGPGTRLLVL.

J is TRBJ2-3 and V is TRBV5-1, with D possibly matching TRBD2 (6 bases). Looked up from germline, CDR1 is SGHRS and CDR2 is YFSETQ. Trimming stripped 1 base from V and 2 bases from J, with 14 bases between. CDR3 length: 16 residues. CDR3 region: CASSLINSGPTDTQYF. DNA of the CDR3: TGCGCCAGCAGCTTGATTAACAGCGGGCCCACAGATACGCAGTATTTT.

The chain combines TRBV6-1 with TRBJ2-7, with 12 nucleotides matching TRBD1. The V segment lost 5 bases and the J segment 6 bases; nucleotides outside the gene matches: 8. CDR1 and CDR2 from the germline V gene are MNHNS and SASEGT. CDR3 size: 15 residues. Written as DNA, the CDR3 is TGTGCCAGCAGTCTGAGGGACAGGGGGCCAAGCGAGCAGTACTTC. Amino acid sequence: CASSLRDRGPSEQYF.

The CDR3 DNA sequence: TGTGCCAGCAGTTTCGGTTTAGTTTCGAGGCCCGGGACCCATAGCTCTGGGGCCAACGTCCTGACTTTC. Amino acids: CASSFGLVSRPGTHSSGANVLTF. This rearrangement joins TRBV28 to TRBJ2-6; perhaps D is TRBD1 or TRBD2 (5 bases each). Per the germline V gene, CDR1 is MDHEN and CDR2 is SYDVKM. This CDR3 has 23 amino acids. V lost 3 bases and J 0 bases, leaving 30 bases between the germline ends.

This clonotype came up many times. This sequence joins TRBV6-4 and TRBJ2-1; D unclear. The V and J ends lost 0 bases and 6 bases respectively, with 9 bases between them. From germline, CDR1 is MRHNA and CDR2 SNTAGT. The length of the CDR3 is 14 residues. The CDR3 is CASSDSYTGNEQFF. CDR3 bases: TGTGCCAGCAGTGACTCCTATACGGGCAATGAGCAGTTCTTC.

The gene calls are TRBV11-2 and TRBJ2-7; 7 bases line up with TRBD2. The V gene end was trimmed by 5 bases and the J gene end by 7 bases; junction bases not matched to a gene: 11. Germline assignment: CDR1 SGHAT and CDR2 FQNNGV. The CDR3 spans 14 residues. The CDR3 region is CASSLDGRVGEQYF. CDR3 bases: TGTGCCAGCAGCCTCGATGGGAGGGTTGGGGAGCAGTACTTC.

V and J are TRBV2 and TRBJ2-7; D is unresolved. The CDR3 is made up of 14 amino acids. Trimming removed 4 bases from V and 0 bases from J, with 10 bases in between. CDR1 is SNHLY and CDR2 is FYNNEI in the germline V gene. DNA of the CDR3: TGTGCCAGCAGTGTTCGCCCCAGCTCCTACGAGCAGTACTTC. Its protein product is CASSVRPSSYEQYF.

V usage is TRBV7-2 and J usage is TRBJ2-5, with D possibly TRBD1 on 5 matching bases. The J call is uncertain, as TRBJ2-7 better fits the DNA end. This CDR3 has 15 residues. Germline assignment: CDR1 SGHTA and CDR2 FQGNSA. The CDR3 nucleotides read TGTGCCAGCAGCTCCGACGCGACAGATTCCTACGAGCAGTACTTC. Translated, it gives CASSSDATDSYEQYF.

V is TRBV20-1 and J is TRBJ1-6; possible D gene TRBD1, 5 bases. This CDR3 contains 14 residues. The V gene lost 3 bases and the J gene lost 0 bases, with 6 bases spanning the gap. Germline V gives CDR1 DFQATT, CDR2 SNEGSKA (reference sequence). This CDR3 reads CSARQGSYNSPLHF. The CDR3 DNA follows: TGCAGTGCTAGGCAGGGCTCCTATAATTCACCCCTCCACTTT.

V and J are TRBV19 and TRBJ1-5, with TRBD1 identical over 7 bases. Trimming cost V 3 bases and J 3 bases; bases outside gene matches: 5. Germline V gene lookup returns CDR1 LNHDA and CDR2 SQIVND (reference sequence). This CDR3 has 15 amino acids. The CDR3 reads CASSMGDRVNQPQHF. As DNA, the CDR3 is TGTGCCAGTAGTATGGGAGACAGGGTCAATCAGCCCCAGCATTTT.

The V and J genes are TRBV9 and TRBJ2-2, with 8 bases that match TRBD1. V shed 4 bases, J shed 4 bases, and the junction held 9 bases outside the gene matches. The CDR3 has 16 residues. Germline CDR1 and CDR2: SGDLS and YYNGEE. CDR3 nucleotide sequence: TGTGCCAGCAGCTTCCGGACAGGGCCCAGCACCGGGGAGCTGTTTTTT. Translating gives CASSFRTGPSTGELFF.

The CDR3 DNA is TGTGCCAGCAGCCGAGACAGGCGTGAGCAGTTCTTC. This translates into CASSRDRREQFF. V and J are TRBV5-6 and TRBJ2-1; D might be TRBD1 (6 bases). There are 12 residues in the CDR3. Between the trimmed V and J ends, which lost 4 bases and 9 bases, there was a span of 11 bases. Germline CDR1 and CDR2: SGHDT and YYEEEE. Full variable domain (missing parts from reference TRBV5-6 and TRBJ2-1): DAGVTQSPTHLIKTRGQQVTLRCSPKSGHDTVSWYQQALGQGPQFIFQYYEEEERQRGNFPDRFSGHQFPNYSSELNVNALLLGDSALYLCASSRDRREQFFGPGTRLTVL.

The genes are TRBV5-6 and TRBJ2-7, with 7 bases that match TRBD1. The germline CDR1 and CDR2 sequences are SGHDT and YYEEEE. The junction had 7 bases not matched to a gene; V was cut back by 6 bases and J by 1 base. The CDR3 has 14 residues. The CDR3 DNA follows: TGTGCCAGCATCTCCGGGACAGTATCCTACGAGCAGTACTTC. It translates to CASISGTVSYEQYF.

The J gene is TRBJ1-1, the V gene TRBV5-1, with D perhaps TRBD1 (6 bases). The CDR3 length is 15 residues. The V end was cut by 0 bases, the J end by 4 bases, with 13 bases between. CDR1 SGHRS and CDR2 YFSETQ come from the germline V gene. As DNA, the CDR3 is TGCGCCAGCAGCTTGGAATCTCAGGGGTTCACTGAAGCTTTCTTT. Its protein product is CASSLESQGFTEAFF.

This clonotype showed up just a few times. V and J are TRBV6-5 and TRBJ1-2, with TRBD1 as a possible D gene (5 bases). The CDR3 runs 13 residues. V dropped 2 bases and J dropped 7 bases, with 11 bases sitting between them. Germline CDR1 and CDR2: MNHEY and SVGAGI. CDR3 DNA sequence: TGTGCCAGCAGTTACGGTGGGGGGGGTGGCTACACCTTC. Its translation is CASSYGGGGGYTF.

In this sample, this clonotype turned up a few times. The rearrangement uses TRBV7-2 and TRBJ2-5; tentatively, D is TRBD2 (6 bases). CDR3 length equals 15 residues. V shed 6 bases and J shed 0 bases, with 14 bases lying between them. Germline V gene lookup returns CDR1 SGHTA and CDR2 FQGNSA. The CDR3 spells CASSISGLYQETQYF. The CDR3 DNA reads TGTGCCAGCAGTATTAGCGGACTGTACCAAGAGACCCAGTACTTC. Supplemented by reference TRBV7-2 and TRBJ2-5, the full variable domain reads GAGVSQSPSNKVTEKGKDVELRCDPISGHTALYWYRQSLGQGLEFLIYFQGNSAPDKSGLPSDRFSAERTGGSVSTLTIQRTQQEDSAVYLCASSISGLYQETQYFGPGTRLLVL.

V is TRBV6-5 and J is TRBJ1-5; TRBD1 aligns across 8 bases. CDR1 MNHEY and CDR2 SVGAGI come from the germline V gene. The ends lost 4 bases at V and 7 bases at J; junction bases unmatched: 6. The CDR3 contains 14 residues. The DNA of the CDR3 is TGTGCCAGCAGTTCGGGACAGGCAAGACAGCCCCAGCATTTT. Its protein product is CASSSGQARQPQHF.

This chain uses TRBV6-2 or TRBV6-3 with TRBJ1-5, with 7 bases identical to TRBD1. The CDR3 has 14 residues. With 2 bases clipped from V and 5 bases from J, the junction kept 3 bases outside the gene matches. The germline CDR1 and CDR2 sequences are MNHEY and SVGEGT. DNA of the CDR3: TGTGCCAGCAGTTACGGGGACAGAGATCAGCCCCAGCATTTT. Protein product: CASSYGDRDQPQHF.

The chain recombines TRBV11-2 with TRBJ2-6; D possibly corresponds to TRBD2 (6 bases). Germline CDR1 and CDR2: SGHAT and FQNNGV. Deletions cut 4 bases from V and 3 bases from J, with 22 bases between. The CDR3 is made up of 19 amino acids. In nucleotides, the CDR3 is TGTGCCAGCAGCTCCTACCGGGACTCCGGAAACGTTGGGGCCAACGTCCTGACTTTC. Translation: CASSSYRDSGNVGANVLTF.

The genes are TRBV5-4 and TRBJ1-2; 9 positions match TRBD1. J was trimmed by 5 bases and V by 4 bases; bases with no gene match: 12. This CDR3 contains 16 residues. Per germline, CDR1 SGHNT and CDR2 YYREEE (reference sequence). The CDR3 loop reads CASSPTGTGLGYGYTF. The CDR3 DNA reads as TGTGCCAGCAGCCCCACCGGGACAGGGTTAGGGTATGGCTACACCTTC.

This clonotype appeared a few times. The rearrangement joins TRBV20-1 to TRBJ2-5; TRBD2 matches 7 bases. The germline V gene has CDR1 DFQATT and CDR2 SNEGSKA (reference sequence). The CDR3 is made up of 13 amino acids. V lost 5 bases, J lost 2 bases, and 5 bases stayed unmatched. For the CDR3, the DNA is TGCAGTGCTCCACGGACTAGGCAAGAGACCCAGTACTTC. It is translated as CSAPRTRQETQYF.

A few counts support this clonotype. CDR3 amino acids: CSARASLDDLLIYGYTF. The CDR3 DNA follows: TGCAGTGCTAGAGCCTCATTGGACGACCTCCTGATCTATGGCTACACCTTC. The V call is TRBV20-1, the J call TRBJ1-2; D call uncertain. The CDR3 length is 17 residues. In germline, CDR1 is DFQATT, CDR2 SNEGSKA (reference sequence). The germline V and J ends were trimmed by 1 base and 4 bases, with 22 bases remaining between them.

The CDR3 loop is CASSPGQGLSNEQYF. The CDR3 DNA reads TGCGCCAGCAGCCCGGGACAGGGCCTAAGCAATGAGCAGTACTTC. The V and J genes are TRBV5-1 and TRBJ2-5, with 9 bases aligning to TRBD1. The CDR3 is 15 residues long. Germline V lookup: CDR1 SGHRS, CDR2 YFSETQ. V shed 4 bases and J 11 bases; nucleotides not matched to a gene: 15.

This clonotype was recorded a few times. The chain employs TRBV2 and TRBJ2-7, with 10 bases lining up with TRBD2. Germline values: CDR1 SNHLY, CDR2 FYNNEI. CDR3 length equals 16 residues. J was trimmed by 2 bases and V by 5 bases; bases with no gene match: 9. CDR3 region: CASSPLAGALAYEQYF. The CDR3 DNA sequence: TGTGCCAGCAGTCCCCTAGCGGGGGCCCTAGCCTACGAGCAGTACTTC.

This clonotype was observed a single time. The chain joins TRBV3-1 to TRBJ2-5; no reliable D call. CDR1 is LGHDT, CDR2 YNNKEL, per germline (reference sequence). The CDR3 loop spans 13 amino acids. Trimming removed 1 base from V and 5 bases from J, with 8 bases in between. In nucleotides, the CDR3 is TGTGCCAGCAGCCAAGGTCGGGCCGAGACCCAGTACTTC. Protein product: CASSQGRAETQYF.

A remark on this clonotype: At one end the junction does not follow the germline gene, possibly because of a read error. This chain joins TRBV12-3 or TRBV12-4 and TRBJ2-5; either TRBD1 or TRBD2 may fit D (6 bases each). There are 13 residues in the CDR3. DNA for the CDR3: TGTGCCGGCAGTTTGGAGGGGGAAGAGACCCAGTACTTC. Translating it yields CAGSLEGEETQYF.